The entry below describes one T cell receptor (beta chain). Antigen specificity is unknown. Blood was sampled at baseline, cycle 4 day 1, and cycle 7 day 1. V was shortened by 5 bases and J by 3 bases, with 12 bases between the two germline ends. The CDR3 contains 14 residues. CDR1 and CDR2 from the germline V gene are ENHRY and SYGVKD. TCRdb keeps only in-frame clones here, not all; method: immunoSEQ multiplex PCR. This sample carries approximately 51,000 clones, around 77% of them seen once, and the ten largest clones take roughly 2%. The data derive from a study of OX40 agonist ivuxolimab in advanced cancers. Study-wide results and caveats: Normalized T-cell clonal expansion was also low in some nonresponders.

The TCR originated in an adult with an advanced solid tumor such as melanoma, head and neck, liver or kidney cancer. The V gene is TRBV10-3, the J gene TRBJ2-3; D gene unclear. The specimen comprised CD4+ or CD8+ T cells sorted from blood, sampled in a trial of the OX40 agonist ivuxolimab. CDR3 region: CAISRVDGTDTQYF. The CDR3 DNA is TGTGCCATCAGTCGGGTCGATGGGACAGATACGCAGTATTTT.